The 32 T cell receptor beta chains in this list originate from one sample, sequenced in a study of PD-1 blockade in classical Hodgkin lymphoma. Exposure to brentuximab vedotin varied, and each patient had relapsed following autologous stem cell transplantation. Measured with immunoSEQ multiplex PCR; TCRdb has only the in-frame clones, and not every one. Of about 17,000 clones listed, about 81% are singletons. This material consisted of peripheral blood mononuclear cells (PBMCs), taken at baseline. These TCRs come from a human donor with classical Hodgkin lymphoma.

The chain recombines TRBV30 with TRBJ2-2; no definite D call. This CDR3 has 11 residues. Germline CDR1 reads GTSNPN; CDR2 reads SVGIG (reference sequence). V gave up 5 bases and J gave up 5 bases, with 6 bases separating them. This chain's CDR3 is CAWGRTGELFF. The CDR3 DNA follows: TGTGCCTGGGGTAGGACCGGGGAGCTGTTTTTT.

CDR3 in amino acids: CASGSEVGSNGYTF. The CDR3 DNA reads TGTGCTAGTGGTTCCGAGGTGGGTTCGAATGGCTACACCTTC. The gene calls are TRBV12-5 and TRBJ1-2; D not certain. V dropped 4 bases and J dropped 6 bases, with 15 bases sitting between them. The CDR3 consists of 14 residues. From germline, CDR1 is LGHNT and CDR2 FRNRAP.

The J gene is TRBJ1-3, the V gene TRBV10-3, with a weak D call TRBD1 (5 bases). V was trimmed by 4 bases and J by 4 bases, leaving 17 bases between them. Germline V CDR1 and CDR2: ENHRY, SYGVKD. The CDR3 contains 16 residues. This CDR3 is CAISGKGRATGNTIYF. DNA of the CDR3: TGTGCCATCAGTGGGAAGGGCAGGGCTACAGGAAACACCATATATTTT.

This sequence joins TRBV2 and TRBJ1-1; the D gene is possibly TRBD1 (6 bases). The CDR3 is made up of 13 amino acids. Germline V gene sequence: CDR1 SNHLY, CDR2 FYNNEI. V dropped 7 bases and J dropped 2 bases, with 11 bases sitting between them. The CDR3 reads CASTGGPNTEAFF. For the CDR3, the DNA is TGTGCCAGCACGGGGGGGCCTAACACTGAAGCTTTCTTT.

V gene TRBV7-2 combines with J gene TRBJ1-2, with D tentatively TRBD1 (5 bases). CDR1 and CDR2 (germline): SGHTA, FQGNSA. The CDR3 is 12 amino acids. V lost 6 bases, J lost 5 bases, and 10 bases lay in between. CDR3 residues: CASRPQGYGYTF. As DNA, the CDR3 is TGTGCCAGCAGACCCCAGGGTTATGGCTACACCTTC.

This sequence joins TRBV5-6 and TRBJ1-2; D is uncertain. Deletions cut 5 bases from V and 3 bases from J, with 14 bases between. This CDR3 comprises 14 residues. The germline V gene has CDR1 SGHDT and CDR2 YYEEEE. CDR3 nucleotide sequence: TGTGCCAGCAGTGTTCGTTGGGGTTACTATGGCTACACCTTC. It encodes CASSVRWGYYGYTF.

The V gene is TRBV11-2, the J gene TRBJ2-1; 10 positions agree with TRBD2. This CDR3 is 17 amino acids long. The trim removed 3 bases at V and 2 bases at J, leaving 7 bases unmatched. Germline CDR1 is SGHAT and CDR2 is FQNNGV. As DNA, the CDR3 is TGTGCCAGCAGCTTGATACTAGCGGGGCAGACCTACAATGAGCAGTTCTTC. Its protein is CASSLILAGQTYNEQFF.

The rearrangement joins TRBV6-5 to TRBJ1-1; 7 bases fit TRBD1. The CDR3 sequence is 13 residues long. The trim removed 4 bases at V and 7 bases at J, leaving 6 bases unmatched. Per germline, CDR1 MNHEY and CDR2 SVGAGI. CDR3 protein: CASSSADRREAFF. The DNA for the CDR3 is TGTGCCAGCAGTTCAGCGGACAGGCGTGAAGCTTTCTTT.

The V and J genes are TRBV7-8 and TRBJ1-5; no reliable D call. The V gene's germline CDR1 is SGHVS and CDR2 FQNEAQ. V gave up 2 bases and J gave up 4 bases, with 6 bases separating them. This CDR3 has 13 residues. This CDR3 is CASSLQANQPQHF. The DNA of the CDR3 is TGTGCCAGCAGCTTACAAGCTAATCAGCCCCAGCATTTT.

This sequence joins TRBV19 and TRBJ2-1, with 11 positions matching TRBD2. V shed 3 bases and J 7 bases; nucleotides not matched to a gene: 2. The CDR3 runs 14 residues. Germline values: CDR1 LNHDA, CDR2 SQIVND (reference sequence). CDR3 amino acids: CASSIRLAGNEQFF. As DNA, the CDR3 is TGTGCCAGTAGTATTCGACTAGCGGGAAATGAGCAGTTCTTC. Using reference TRBV19 and TRBJ2-1 for the parts outside the CDR3, the full variable domain is DGGITQSPKYLFRKEGQNVTLSCEQNLNHDAMYWYRQDPGQGLRLIYYSQIVNDFQKGDIAEGYSVSREKKESFPLTVTSAQKNPTAFYLCASSIRLAGNEQFFGPGTRLTVL.

This rearrangement joins TRBV10-3 to TRBJ1-1; the D gene is possibly TRBD1 (5 bases). This CDR3 has 16 residues. Per germline, CDR1 ENHRY and CDR2 SYGVKD. The germline V and J ends were trimmed by 0 bases and 6 bases, with 17 bases remaining between them. CDR3 loop: CAISESGRQLIAEAFF. For the CDR3, the DNA is TGTGCCATCAGTGAGTCTGGGAGACAGCTAATCGCTGAAGCTTTCTTT.

This rearrangement joins TRBV28 to TRBJ1-4, with D unclear. Germline assignment: CDR1 MDHEN and CDR2 SYDVKM. The CDR3 spans 13 residues. V was cut by 5 bases and J by 7 bases, with 11 bases left in between. For the CDR3, the DNA is TGTGCCAGCAGTAACCCTTTAGGTGAAAAACTGTTTTTT. Its translation: CASSNPLGEKLFF.

The chain links TRBV9 to TRBJ2-6; a possible D gene is TRBD1 (6 bases). The CDR3 extends over 14 amino acids. The ends were cut back, 0 bases at V and 12 bases at J, with 13 bases in the middle. The germline V gene has CDR1 SGDLS and CDR2 YYNGEE. The DNA of the CDR3 is TGTGCCAGCAGCGTAGGGCAGGGGCTGGGCGTCCTGACTTTC. As protein: CASSVGQGLGVLTF.

The chain joins TRBV20-1 to TRBJ2-5; a weak D match, TRBD2 (5 bases). Germline assignment: CDR1 DFQATT and CDR2 SNEGSKA (reference sequence). V was trimmed by 5 bases and J by 8 bases, leaving 12 bases between them. The CDR3 is 11 amino acids. The CDR3 here is CSAVERVTQYF. CDR3 sequence (DNA): TGCAGTGCTGTAGAGAGGGTTACCCAGTACTTC.

The genes are TRBV5-1 and TRBJ2-2; D is undetermined. The CDR3 has 12 residues. V shed 5 bases and J shed 3 bases, with 5 bases lying between them. Germline CDR1 SGHRS, CDR2 YFSETQ. In DNA, the CDR3 is TGCGCCAGCAGGCTAGACACCGGGGAGCTGTTTTTT. It translates to CASRLDTGELFF.

This rearrangement joins TRBV5-1 to TRBJ2-5, with D unresolved. The V and J ends lost 5 bases and 3 bases respectively, with 17 bases between them. This CDR3 spans 15 amino acids. Germline loops: CDR1 SGHRS, CDR2 YFSETQ. CDR3 DNA sequence: TGCGCCAGCAGTATTAGTACAGCCGAAAAAGAGACCCAGTACTTC. Its translation is CASSISTAEKETQYF.

V usage is TRBV7-8 and J usage is TRBJ2-2, with D hard to call. The CDR3 totals 14 residues. Trimming took off 5 bases at V and 0 bases at J, with 7 bases between the two ends. Germline V gene sequence: CDR1 SGHVS, CDR2 FQNEAQ. CDR3 bases: TGTGCCAGCAGCCCTCAGTCGAACACCGGGGAGCTGTTTTTT. This translates into CASSPQSNTGELFF.

As DNA, the CDR3 is TGTGCCAGCAGTGGCGGACAGGGGATGAACACTGAAGCTTTCTTT. This encodes CASSGGQGMNTEAFF. This chain uses TRBV6-1 with TRBJ1-1; 9 bases are a match to TRBD1. V dropped 4 bases and J dropped 0; count of bases not matched to a gene: 3. Germline CDR1 reads MNHNS; CDR2 reads SASEGT. This CDR3 region has 15 residues.

Points on this clone: The same CDR3 arises from other DNA sequences in this sample as well. The genes are TRBV4-2 and TRBJ2-5, with 11 bases fitting TRBD2. Germline V gene sequence: CDR1 LGHNA, CDR2 YNFKEQ. The CDR3 is made up of 15 amino acids. The J segment lost 2 bases and the V segment lost 4 bases, leaving 3 bases of the junction unmatched. The DNA of the CDR3 is TGTGCCAGCAGCCCTAGCGGGGGGACTCAAGAGACCCAGTACTTC. This encodes CASSPSGGTQETQYF.

The V call is TRBV7-9, the J call TRBJ2-1; 13 bases align to TRBD2. This CDR3 is 17 amino acids long. The J segment lost 5 bases and the V segment lost 1 base, leaving 5 bases of the junction unmatched. Germline CDR1 is SEHNR and CDR2 is FQNEAQ (reference sequence). The CDR3 DNA is TGTGCCAGCAGCTTAGGAGGACTAGCGGGAGTCGACAATGAGCAGTTCTTC. This encodes CASSLGGLAGVDNEQFF.

The chain recombines TRBV28 with TRBJ2-3; TRBD2 matches 7 bases. The CDR3 spans 19 residues. The germline CDR1 and CDR2 sequences are MDHEN and SYDVKM. J lost 0 bases, V lost 6 bases, and 18 bases had no gene match. The CDR3: CASSIRTWRASGSTDTQYF. In DNA, the CDR3 is TGTGCCAGCAGCATCCGAACATGGAGAGCTAGCGGTAGCACAGATACGCAGTATTTT.

This clone came up a few times. The CDR3 DNA is TGTGCCAGCAGCGTCCGACAAGGTGATGCCACAGATACGCAGTATTTT. Amino acid sequence: CASSVRQGDATDTQYF. The V call is TRBV9, the J call TRBJ2-3; D remains unclear. The CDR3 consists of 16 residues. Looked up from germline, CDR1 is SGDLS and CDR2 is YYNGEE. V lost 2 bases, J lost 2 bases, and 15 bases lay in between. Looking up the rest from reference TRBV9 and TRBJ2-3 gives the full variable domain: DSGVTQTPKHLITATGQRVTLRCSPRSGDLSVYWYQQSLDQGLQFLIQYYNGEERAKGNILERFSAQQFPDLHSELNLSSLELGDSALYFCASSVRQGDATDTQYFGPGTRLTVL.

The chain is built from TRBV6-1 and TRBJ1-3; no clear D gene. The V and J ends lost 8 bases and 7 bases respectively, with 15 bases between them. CDR1 is MNHNS and CDR2 is SASEGT in the germline V gene. The CDR3 length is 13 residues. The CDR3 protein is CASAQPWRNTIYF. The CDR3 coding sequence is TGTGCCAGCGCACAGCCATGGAGGAACACCATATATTTT.

The chain carries TRBV30 and TRBJ1-5, with 7 bases aligning to TRBD1. V lost 2 bases and J lost 0; bases outside the gene matches: 13. There are 18 residues in the CDR3. CDR1 and CDR2 from the germline V gene are GTSNPN and SVGIG (reference sequence). CDR3 amino acids: CAWSPGQPGPYSNQPQHF. Written as DNA, the CDR3 is TGTGCCTGGAGTCCGGGACAGCCAGGTCCCTATAGCAATCAGCCCCAGCATTTT.

This sequence joins TRBV11-3 and TRBJ2-2; no definite D call. The germline V and J ends were trimmed by 6 bases and 8 bases, with 7 bases remaining between them. Germline assignment: CDR1 SGHNT and CDR2 YENEEA. The CDR3 is 11 amino acids. CDR3 loop: CASRDRGELFF. CDR3 nucleotide sequence: TGTGCCAGCAGGGACCGGGGGGAGCTGTTTTTT.

The rearrangement joins TRBV15 to TRBJ2-7, with 10 bases identical to TRBD2. The CDR3 is 15 residues long. Germline-derived CDR1 and CDR2 are LNHNV and YYDKDF (reference sequence). The V segment lost 6 bases and the J segment 1 base; nucleotides outside the gene matches: 6. CDR3 nucleotides: TGTGCCACCAGTTACGGGACTAGCGAGTCCTACGAGCAGTACTTC. Translated: CATSYGTSESYEQYF.

The chain is built from TRBV12-5 and TRBJ2-1, with 7 bases identical to TRBD1. The CDR3 covers 17 residues. The V gene end was trimmed by 0 bases and the J gene end by 2 bases; junction bases not matched to a gene: 7. The germline V gene has CDR1 LGHNT and CDR2 FRNRAP. CDR3 sequence (DNA): TGTGCTAGTGGTTTGGTACTCAGCCAGGGGGCCTACAATGAGCAGTTCTTC. This sequence encodes CASGLVLSQGAYNEQFF.

The chain combines TRBV5-6 with TRBJ1-2, with D possibly TRBD1 on 6 matching bases. Trimming took 3 bases from V and 8 from J, leaving 20 bases between them. The CDR3 sequence is 15 residues long. Looked up from germline, CDR1 is SGHDT and CDR2 is YYEEEE. CDR3: CASSWGAGQGRGYTF. As DNA, the CDR3 is TGTGCCAGCAGCTGGGGGGCCGGGCAGGGTCGGGGCTACACCTTC.

The CDR3 region is CASSGGLAVYSYNEQFF. CDR3 DNA sequence: TGTGCCAGCAGCGGGGGACTAGCGGTATACTCCTACAATGAGCAGTTCTTC. The chain has TRBV7-6 and TRBJ2-1, with 11 bases identical to TRBD2. The CDR3 extends over 17 amino acids. With V trimmed by 5 bases and J by 0 bases, 6 bases remained unmatched. Per the germline V gene, CDR1 is SGHVS and CDR2 is FNYEAQ.

The chain uses TRBV10-3 and TRBJ2-7; 10 bases match TRBD1. The V and J ends lost 4 bases and 4 bases, in that order; junction bases with no gene match: 1. Germline CDR1 is ENHRY and CDR2 is SYGVKD. The CDR3 has 13 amino acids. The CDR3 coding sequence is TGTGCCATCAGTGGGGGACAGGGGTACGAGCAGTACTTC. Encoded protein: CAISGGQGYEQYF.

J is TRBJ2-3 and V is TRBV10-1, with 7 positions matching TRBD2. The CDR3 has 16 residues. Trimming removed 0 bases from V and 2 bases from J; junction bases left unmatched: 5. Germline CDR1 WNHNN, CDR2 SYGVQD (reference sequence). DNA of the CDR3: TGCGCCAGCAGTGAGTCGGGGGGGTTTTACACAGATACGCAGTATTTT. This translates into CASSESGGFYTDTQYF.

The chain is built from TRBV6-1 and TRBJ2-5; D is uncertain. Trimming took 6 bases from V and 0 from J, leaving 8 bases between them. From germline, CDR1 is MNHNS and CDR2 SASEGT. CDR3 length equals 13 residues. In nucleotides, the CDR3 is TGTGCCAGCAGGCCGCCCCACCAAGAGACCCAGTACTTC. Translation: CASRPPHQETQYF.